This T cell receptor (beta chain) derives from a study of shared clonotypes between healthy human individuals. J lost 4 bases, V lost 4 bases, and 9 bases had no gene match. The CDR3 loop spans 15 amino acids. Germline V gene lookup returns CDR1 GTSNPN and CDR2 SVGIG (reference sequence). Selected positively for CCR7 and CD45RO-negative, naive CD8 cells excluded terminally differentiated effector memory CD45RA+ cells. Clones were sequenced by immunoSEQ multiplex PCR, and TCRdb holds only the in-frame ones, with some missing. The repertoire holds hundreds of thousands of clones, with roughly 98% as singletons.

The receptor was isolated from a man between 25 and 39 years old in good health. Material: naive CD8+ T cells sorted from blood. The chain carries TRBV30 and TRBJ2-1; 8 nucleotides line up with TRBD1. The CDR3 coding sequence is TGTGCCTGGAACCATCGGGACAGGACGTACAATGAGCAGTTCTTC. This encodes CAWNHRDRTYNEQFF.